What follows are 12 T cell receptor beta chains derived from one specimen sequenced in a study of shared clonotypes between healthy human individuals. Profiling relied on immunoSEQ multiplex PCR, and the TCRdb table lists in-frame clones only, not all of them. The sample contains about 2.2 million clones, approximately 94% of which appear only once. Cells designated naive CD8 were CD45RO-negative and were positively selected for CCR7, with terminally differentiated effector memory CD45RA+ cells excluded. Source material: naive CD8+ T cells from PBMCs. These receptors were collected from a man younger than 35 in good health. Some clones in this sample may be carry-over from other donors' samples.

V gene TRBV4-2 combines with J gene TRBJ2-1, with TRBD2 matching over 9 bases. CDR3 size: 17 residues. Germline lookup yields CDR1 LGHNA and CDR2 YNFKEQ. The junction had 5 bases not matched to a gene; V was cut back by 1 base and J by 1 base. CDR3 DNA sequence: TGTGCCAGCAGCCAAGCGAGTAGCGGGAGTTCCTACAATGAGCAGTTCTTC. It specifies CASSQASSGSSYNEQFF.

This sequence joins TRBV28 and TRBJ2-3; 9 bases map to TRBD2. V shed 3 bases and J 2 bases; nucleotides not matched to a gene: 9. Germline V gene sequence: CDR1 MDHEN, CDR2 SYDVKM. The CDR3 covers 17 residues. The CDR3 loop reads CASSFPLKRGATDTQYF. CDR3 in DNA: TGTGCCAGCAGTTTTCCGTTGAAGCGGGGGGCCACAGATACGCAGTATTTT.

The chain employs TRBV19 and TRBJ2-7; no clear D. V was clipped by 0 bases and J by 4 bases, with 7 bases between them. Germline lookup yields CDR1 LNHDA and CDR2 SQIVND (reference sequence). There are 13 residues in the CDR3. DNA for the CDR3: TGTGCCAGTAGTATAGATTGGGGTTACGAGCAGTACTTC. This translates into CASSIDWGYEQYF. The variable domain in full, with the rest retrieved from reference TRBV19 and TRBJ2-7, is DGGITQSPKYLFRKEGQNVTLSCEQNLNHDAMYWYRQDPGQGLRLIYYSQIVNDFQKGDIAEGYSVSREKKESFPLTVTSAQKNPTAFYLCASSIDWGYEQYFGPGTRLTVT.

The J gene is TRBJ2-5, the V gene TRBV6-1; a possible D gene is TRBD2 (6 bases). The germline gives CDR1 MNHNS, CDR2 SASEGT. CDR3 size: 13 residues. The CDR3 loop is CANRERGEETQYF. The CDR3 bases are TGTGCAAACCGGGAGAGGGGAGAAGAGACCCAGTACTTC.

The chain links TRBV7-2 to TRBJ2-1; 10 bases are a match to TRBD2. CDR1 and CDR2 from the germline V gene are SGHTA and FQGNSA. This CDR3 contains 15 residues. After removal of 5 bases from V and 5 bases from J, the junction contained 6 bases not matched to a gene. The CDR3 nucleotides read TGTGCCAGCAGCCTACTAGCGGGGATAAACAATGAGCAGTTCTTC. As protein: CASSLLAGINNEQFF.

The chain couples TRBV28 to TRBJ2-7; D unresolved. The CDR3 is made up of 12 amino acids. The V gene's germline CDR1 is MDHEN and CDR2 SYDVKM. V was clipped by 8 bases and J by 0 bases, with 8 bases between them. The CDR3 sequence is CASADSSYEQYF. DNA for the CDR3: TGTGCCAGCGCGGATAGCTCCTACGAGCAGTACTTC.

The rearrangement joins TRBV4-3 to TRBJ2-1, with D maybe TRBD1 (5 bases). The germline CDR1 and CDR2 sequences are LGHNA and YSLEER. The CDR3 is made up of 17 amino acids. V gave up 0 bases and J gave up 3 bases, with 15 bases separating them. CDR3 bases: TGCGCCAGCAGCCAAGATCCTGAACAGGAATACTACAATGAGCAGTTCTTC. Residues: CASSQDPEQEYYNEQFF.

CDR3 nucleotides: TGTGCCAGCACTCCCTCGGGAGACGGGGAGACCCAGTACTTC. Translation: CASTPSGDGETQYF. The chain combines TRBV9 with TRBJ2-5, with a possible D match to TRBD2 (6 bases). CDR3 size: 14 residues. Germline V gene lookup returns CDR1 SGDLS and CDR2 YYNGEE. V was clipped by 6 bases and J by 5 bases, with 17 bases between them.

The chain is built from TRBV28 and TRBJ2-2, with unresolved D. The V gene lost 5 bases and the J gene lost 6 bases, with 10 bases spanning the gap. The CDR3 has 13 amino acids. Germline V gives CDR1 MDHEN, CDR2 SYDVKM. The CDR3 nucleotides read TGTGCCAGCAGTGTAACGAGACCCGGGGAGCTGTTTTTT. This translates into CASSVTRPGELFF.

V gene TRBV7-8 combines with J gene TRBJ2-5; possible D gene TRBD1, 5 bases. Trimming removed 8 bases at V and 5 bases at J, with 15 bases between. The CDR3 is made up of 13 amino acids. Germline V gene data show CDR1 as SGHVS and CDR2 as FQNEAQ. CDR3 sequence reads: CASLQELGETQYF. CDR3 DNA: TGTGCCAGCTTACAGGAGTTAGGGGAGACCCAGTACTTC.

The V and J genes are TRBV6-5 and TRBJ2-1, with a possible D match to TRBD2 (7 bases). The CDR3 is 14 amino acids. Germline CDR1 MNHEY, CDR2 SVGAGI. The V end was cut by 2 bases, the J end by 7 bases, with 12 bases between. The CDR3 sequence: CASSYPGGPNEQFF. CDR3 bases: TGTGCCAGCAGTTACCCCGGGGGGCCAAATGAGCAGTTCTTC.

This sequence joins TRBV4-1 and TRBJ2-7; D call uncertain. The CDR3 runs to 14 residues. Trimming left V 4 bases short and J 7 bases short, with 17 bases between. Looked up from germline, CDR1 is MGHRA and CDR2 is YSYEKL. The CDR3 region has the DNA TGCGCCAGCAGCCTCGTGGGCGCTCGTATGGAGCAGTACTTC. It yields the protein CASSLVGARMEQYF.